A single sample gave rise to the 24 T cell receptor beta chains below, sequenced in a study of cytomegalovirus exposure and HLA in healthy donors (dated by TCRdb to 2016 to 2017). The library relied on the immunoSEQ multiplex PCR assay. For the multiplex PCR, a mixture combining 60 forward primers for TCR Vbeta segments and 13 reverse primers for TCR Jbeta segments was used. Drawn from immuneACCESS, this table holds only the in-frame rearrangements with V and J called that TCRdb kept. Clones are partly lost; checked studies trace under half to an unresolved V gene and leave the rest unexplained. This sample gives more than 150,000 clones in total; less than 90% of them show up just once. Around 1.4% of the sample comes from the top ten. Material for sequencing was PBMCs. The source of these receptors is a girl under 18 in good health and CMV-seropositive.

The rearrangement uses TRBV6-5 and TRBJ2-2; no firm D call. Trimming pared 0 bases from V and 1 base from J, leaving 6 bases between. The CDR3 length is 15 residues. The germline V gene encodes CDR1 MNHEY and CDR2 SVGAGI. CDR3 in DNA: TGTGCCAGCAGTTACTCGTCTAGGAACACCGGGGAGCTGTTTTTT. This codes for CASSYSSRNTGELFF.

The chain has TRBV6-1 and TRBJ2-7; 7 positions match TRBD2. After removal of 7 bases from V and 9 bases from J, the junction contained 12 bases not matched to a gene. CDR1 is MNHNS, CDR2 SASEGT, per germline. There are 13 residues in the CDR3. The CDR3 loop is CASTPAGTPGQYF. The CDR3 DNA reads TGTGCCAGCACACCAGCGGGAACCCCTGGGCAGTACTTC.

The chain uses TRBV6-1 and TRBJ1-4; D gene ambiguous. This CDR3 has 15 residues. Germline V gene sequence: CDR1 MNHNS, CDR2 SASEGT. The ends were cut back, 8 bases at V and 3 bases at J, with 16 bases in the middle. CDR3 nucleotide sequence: TGTGCCAGCCGCTCGGCCCTGACTTCTAATGAAAAACTGTTTTTT. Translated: CASRSALTSNEKLFF.

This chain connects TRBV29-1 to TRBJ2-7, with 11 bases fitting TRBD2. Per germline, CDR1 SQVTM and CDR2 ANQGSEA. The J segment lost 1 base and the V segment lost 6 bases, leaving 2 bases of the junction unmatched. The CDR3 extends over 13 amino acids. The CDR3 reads CSVGLAVSYEQYF. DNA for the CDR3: TGCAGCGTGGGACTAGCGGTATCCTACGAGCAGTACTTC.

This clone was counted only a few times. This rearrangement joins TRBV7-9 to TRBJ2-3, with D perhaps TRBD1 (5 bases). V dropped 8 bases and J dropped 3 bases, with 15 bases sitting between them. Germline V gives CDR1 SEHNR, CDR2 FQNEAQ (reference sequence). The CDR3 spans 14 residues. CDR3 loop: CASGSAGATDTQYF. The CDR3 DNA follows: TGTGCCAGCGGGTCCGCTGGGGCTACAGATACGCAGTATTTT. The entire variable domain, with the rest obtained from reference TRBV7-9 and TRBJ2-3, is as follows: DTGVSQNPRHKITKRGQNVTFRCDPISEHNRLYWYRQTLGQGPEFLTYFQNEAQLEKSRLLSDRFSAERPKGSFSTLEIQRTEQGDSAMYLCASGSAGATDTQYFGPGTRLTVL.

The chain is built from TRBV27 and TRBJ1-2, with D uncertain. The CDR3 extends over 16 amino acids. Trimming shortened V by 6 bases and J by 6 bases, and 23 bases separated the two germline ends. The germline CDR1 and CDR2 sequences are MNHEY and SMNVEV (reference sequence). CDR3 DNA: TGTGCCAGCAGCTCTCGCGGTAGTGGGTTTCGCGATGGCTACACCTTC. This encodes CASSSRGSGFRDGYTF.

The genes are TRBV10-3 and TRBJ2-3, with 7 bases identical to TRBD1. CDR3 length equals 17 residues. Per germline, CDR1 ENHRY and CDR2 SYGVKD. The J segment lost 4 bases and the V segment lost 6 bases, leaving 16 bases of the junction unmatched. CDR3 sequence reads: CAIRAGQVSLGADTQYF. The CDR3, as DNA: TGTGCCATCAGAGCAGGACAGGTCAGCCTAGGGGCAGATACGCAGTATTTT.

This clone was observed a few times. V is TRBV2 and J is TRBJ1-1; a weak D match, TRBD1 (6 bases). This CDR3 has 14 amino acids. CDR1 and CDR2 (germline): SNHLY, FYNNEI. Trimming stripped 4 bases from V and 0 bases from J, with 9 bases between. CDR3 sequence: CASSVTGLNTEAFF. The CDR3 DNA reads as TGTGCCAGCAGTGTAACAGGGCTGAACACTGAAGCTTTCTTT.

This CDR3 is CASSPQTSGSGNIQYF. DNA for the CDR3: TGTGCCAGCTCACCTCAGACTAGCGGGAGTGGAAACATTCAGTACTTC. V gene TRBV18 combines with J gene TRBJ2-4; TRBD2 matches 12 bases. CDR3 length: 16 residues. Trimming removed 3 bases from V and 6 bases from J; junction bases left unmatched: 6. Germline values: CDR1 KGHSH, CDR2 LQKENI.

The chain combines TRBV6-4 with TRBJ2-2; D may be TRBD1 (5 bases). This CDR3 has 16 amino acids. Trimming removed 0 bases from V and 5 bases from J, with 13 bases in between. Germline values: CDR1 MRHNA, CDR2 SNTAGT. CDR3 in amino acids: CASSDSWQGRTGELFF. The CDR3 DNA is TGTGCCAGCAGTGACTCGTGGCAGGGTCGGACCGGGGAGCTGTTTTTT.

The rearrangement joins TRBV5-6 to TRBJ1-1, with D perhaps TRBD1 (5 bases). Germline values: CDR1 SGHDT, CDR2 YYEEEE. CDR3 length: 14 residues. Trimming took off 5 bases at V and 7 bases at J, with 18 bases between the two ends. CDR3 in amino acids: CASSLRVGRLEAFF. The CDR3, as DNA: TGTGCCAGCAGTCTCAGGGTAGGGCGCCTTGAAGCTTTCTTT.

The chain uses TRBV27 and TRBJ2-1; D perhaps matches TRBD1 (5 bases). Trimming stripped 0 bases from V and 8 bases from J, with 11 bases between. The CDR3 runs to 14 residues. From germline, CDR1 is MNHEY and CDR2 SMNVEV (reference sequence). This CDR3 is CASSLSVGHDEQFF. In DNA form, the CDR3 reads TGTGCCAGCAGTTTATCGGTGGGGCATGATGAGCAGTTCTTC.

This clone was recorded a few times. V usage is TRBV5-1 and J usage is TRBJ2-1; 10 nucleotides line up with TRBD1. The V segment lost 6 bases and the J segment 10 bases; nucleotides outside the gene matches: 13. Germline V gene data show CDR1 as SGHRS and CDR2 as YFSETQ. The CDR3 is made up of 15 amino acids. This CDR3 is CASTYRDRGPREQFF. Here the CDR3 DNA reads TGCGCCAGCACTTATCGGGACAGGGGACCGCGAGAGCAGTTCTTC.

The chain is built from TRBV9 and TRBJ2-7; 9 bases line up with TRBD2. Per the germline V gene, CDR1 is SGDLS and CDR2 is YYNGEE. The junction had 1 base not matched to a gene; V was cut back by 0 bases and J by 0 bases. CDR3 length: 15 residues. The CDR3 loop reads CASSVDSGSSYEQYF. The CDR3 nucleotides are TGTGCCAGCAGCGTAGATAGCGGGAGCTCCTACGAGCAGTACTTC.

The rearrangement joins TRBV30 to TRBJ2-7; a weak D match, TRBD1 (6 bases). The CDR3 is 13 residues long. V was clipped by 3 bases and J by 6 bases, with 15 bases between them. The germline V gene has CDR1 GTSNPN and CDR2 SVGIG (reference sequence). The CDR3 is CAWRRNRAGEQYF. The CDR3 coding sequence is TGTGCCTGGAGAAGGAACAGGGCCGGCGAGCAGTACTTC.

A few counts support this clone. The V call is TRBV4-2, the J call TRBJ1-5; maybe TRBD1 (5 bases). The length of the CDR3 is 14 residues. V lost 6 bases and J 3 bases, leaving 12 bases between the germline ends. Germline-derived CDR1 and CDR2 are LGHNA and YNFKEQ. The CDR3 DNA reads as TGTGCCAGCAGTACGGAGGGGCTCAATCAGCCCCAGCATTTT. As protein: CASSTEGLNQPQHF.

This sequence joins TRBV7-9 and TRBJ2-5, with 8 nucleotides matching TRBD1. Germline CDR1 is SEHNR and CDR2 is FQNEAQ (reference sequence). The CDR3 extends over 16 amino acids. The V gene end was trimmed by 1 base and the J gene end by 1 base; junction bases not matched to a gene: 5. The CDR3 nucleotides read TGTGCCAGCAGCTTAGTGGGCAGGGGGCCCCAAGAGACCCAGTACTTC. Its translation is CASSLVGRGPQETQYF.

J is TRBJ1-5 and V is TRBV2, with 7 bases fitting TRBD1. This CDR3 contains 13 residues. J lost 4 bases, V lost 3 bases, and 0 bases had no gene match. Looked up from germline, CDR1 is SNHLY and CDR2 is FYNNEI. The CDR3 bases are TGTGCCAGCAGTGACAGGGGGAATCAGCCCCAGCATTTT. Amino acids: CASSDRGNQPQHF.

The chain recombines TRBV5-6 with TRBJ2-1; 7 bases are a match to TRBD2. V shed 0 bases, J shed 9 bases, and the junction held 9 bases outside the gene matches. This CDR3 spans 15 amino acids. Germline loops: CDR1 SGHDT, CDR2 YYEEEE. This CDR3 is CASSLAGSPGGEQFF. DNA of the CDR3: TGTGCCAGCAGCTTGGCGGGCTCGCCGGGGGGTGAGCAGTTCTTC.

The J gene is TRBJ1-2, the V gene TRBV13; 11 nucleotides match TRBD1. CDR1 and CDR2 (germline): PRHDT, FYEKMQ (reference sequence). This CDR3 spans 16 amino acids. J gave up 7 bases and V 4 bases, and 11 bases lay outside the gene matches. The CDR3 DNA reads TGTGCCAGCAGCTCCTTGGACAGGGGGCAGAATGGTGGCTACACCTTC. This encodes CASSSLDRGQNGGYTF.

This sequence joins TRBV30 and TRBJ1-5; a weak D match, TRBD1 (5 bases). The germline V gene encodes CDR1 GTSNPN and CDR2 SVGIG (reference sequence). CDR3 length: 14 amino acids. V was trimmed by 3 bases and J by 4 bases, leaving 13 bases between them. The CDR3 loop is CAWSGPSGNQPQHF. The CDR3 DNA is TGTGCCTGGAGCGGACCCTCAGGGAATCAGCCCCAGCATTTT.

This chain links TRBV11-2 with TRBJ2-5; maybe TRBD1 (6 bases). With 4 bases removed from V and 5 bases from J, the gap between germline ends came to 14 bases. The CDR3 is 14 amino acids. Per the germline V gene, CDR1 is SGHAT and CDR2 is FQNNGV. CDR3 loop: CASSSRGIRETQYF. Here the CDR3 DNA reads TGTGCCAGCAGCTCTAGGGGGATCAGGGAGACCCAGTACTTC. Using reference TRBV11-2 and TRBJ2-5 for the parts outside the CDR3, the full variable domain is EAGVAQSPRYKIIEKRQSVAFWCNPISGHATLYWYQQILGQGPKLLIQFQNNGVVDDSQLPKDRFSAERLKGVDSTLKIQPAKLEDSAVYLCASSSRGIRETQYFGPGTRLLVL.

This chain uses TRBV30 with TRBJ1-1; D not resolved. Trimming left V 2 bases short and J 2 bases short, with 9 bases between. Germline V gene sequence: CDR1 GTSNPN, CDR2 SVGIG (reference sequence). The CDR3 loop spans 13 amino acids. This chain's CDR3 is CAWSRPVNTEAFF. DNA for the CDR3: TGTGCCTGGAGTCGTCCAGTCAACACTGAAGCTTTCTTT. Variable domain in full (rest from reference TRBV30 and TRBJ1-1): SQTIHQWPATLVQPVGSPLSLECTVEGTSNPNLYWYRQAAGRGLQLLFYSVGIGQISSEVPQNLSASRPQDRQFILSSKKLLLSDSGFYLCAWSRPVNTEAFFGQGTRLTVV.

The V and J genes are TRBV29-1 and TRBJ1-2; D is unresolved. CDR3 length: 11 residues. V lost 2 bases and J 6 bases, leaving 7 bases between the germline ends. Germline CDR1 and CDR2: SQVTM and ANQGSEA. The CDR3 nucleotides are TGCAGCGTTGAAAGAGGGAATGGCTACACCTTC. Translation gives CSVERGNGYTF.